This is a list of T cell receptor beta chains from one sample in a study of OX40 agonist ivuxolimab in advanced cancers. TCRdb keeps only in-frame clones here, not all; method: immunoSEQ multiplex PCR. The table records tens of thousands of clones, roughly 84% of them present only once. The input for sequencing was CD4+ or CD8+ T cells sorted from blood, taken in a trial of the OX40 agonist ivuxolimab. The receptors derive from an adult with an advanced solid tumor such as melanoma, head and neck, liver or kidney cancer. CDR3s include the opening cysteine and the closing phenylalanine or tryptophan. A D gene is named only where the DNA matches it firmly. Only part of the rows carry a size: once, few, many, or a class if the clone is expanded.

size,J,D,V,DNA,CDR3
few,TRBJ2-3,NA,TRBV2,TGTGCCAGCAGCGTGAGCACAGATACGCAGTATTTT,CASSVSTDTQYF
NA,TRBJ2-2,TRBD1,TRBV5-4,TGTGCCAGCAGCGAGGACAGGGTCACCGGGGAGCTGTTTTTT,CASSEDRVTGELFF
NA,TRBJ2-1,NA,TRBV2,TGTGCCAGCAGTGAGGGGGGGCGCTCCTACAATGAGCAGTTCTTC,CASSEGGRSYNEQFF
once,TRBJ1-1,NA,TRBV5-4,TGTGCCAGCAGCTTCTTCACGGGTCGGCTGAACACTGAAGCTTTCTTT,CASSFFTGRLNTEAFF
NA,TRBJ2-7,NA,TRBV2,TGTGCCAGCAGCCTAGGGCAGGGCAACGAGCAGTACTTC,CASSLGQGNEQYF
NA,TRBJ1-1,TRBD1,TRBV7-2,TGTGCCAGCAGCCTTCCAGGGGGCTACACTGAAGCTTTCTTT,CASSLPGGYTEAFF
NA,TRBJ1-1,TRBD1,TRBV18,TGTGCCAGCTCATCCCACAGACAGGGGGTGACCACTGAAGCTTTCTTT,CASSSHRQGVTTEAFF
once,TRBJ1-1,TRBD1,TRBV15,TGTGCCACCAGCAGAGTACAGGGGGCCGAGGTGAACACTGAAGCTTTCTTT,CATSRVQGAEVNTEAFF
NA,TRBJ2-7,TRBD1,TRBV2,TGTGCCAGCCAGGGGACAGTTTTATCCTACGAGCAGTACTTC,CASQGTVLSYEQYF
NA,TRBJ1-5,TRBD1,TRBV19,TGTGCCACCGCGGGACAGGCAGACAATCAGCCCCAGCATTTT,CATAGQADNQPQHF
NA,TRBJ2-3,NA,TRBV6-6,TGTGCCAGCAGTTACGGTAATACGCAGTATTTT,CASSYGNTQYF
NA,TRBJ2-3,NA,TRBV7-2,TGTGCCAGCAGCTTACTCGGAGATACGCAGTATTTT,CASSLLGDTQYF
NA,TRBJ2-3,NA,TRBV4-1,TGCGCCAGCAGCCAAGATGGCCTCTGGGGTACGCAGTATTTT,CASSQDGLWGTQYF
NA,TRBJ1-5,TRBD1,TRBV30,TGTGCCTGGAGTGTGGGACAGGTGAATCAGCCCCAGCATTTT,CAWSVGQVNQPQHF
NA,TRBJ2-7,NA,TRBV6-6,TGTGCCAGCAAGTCGGGGACGAGCTCCTACGAGCAGTACTTC,CASKSGTSSYEQYF
once,TRBJ1-1,NA,TRBV10-3,TGTGCCATCAGCCTGGGACAGAACACTGAAGCTTTCTTT,CAISLGQNTEAFF
NA,TRBJ1-1,NA,TRBV11-2,TGTGCCAGCAGAGTTCAACCTGACACTGAAGCTTTCTTT,CASRVQPDTEAFF
few,TRBJ1-1,NA,TRBV10-1,TGCGCCAGCAATAGGGGGTGGGTCATGAACACTGAAGCTTTCTTT,CASNRGWVMNTEAFF
NA,TRBJ2-3,NA,TRBV7-9,TGTGCCAGCAGCTTAGCGGCTAGCCGTAGCACAGATACGCAGTATTTT,CASSLAASRSTDTQYF
NA,TRBJ2-1,NA,TRBV19,TGTGCCAGTAGTGGACACTACAATGAGCAGTTCTTC,CASSGHYNEQFF
NA,TRBJ1-1,NA,TRBV16,TGTGCCAGCAGCCCACTGGACGAGCCTGAAGCTTTCTTT,CASSPLDEPEAFF
NA,TRBJ2-1,TRBD2,TRBV4-3,TGCGCCAGCAGCCAGAAACTAGCGGGAGGCAATGAGCAGTTCTTC,CASSQKLAGGNEQFF
once,TRBJ2-7,TRBD1,TRBV5-1,TGCGCCAGCAGCTTGGCCACAGGGGGTCAGGACGAGCAGTACTTC,CASSLATGGQDEQYF
NA,TRBJ2-7,NA,TRBV29-1,TGCAGCGTTAAAACTCCCCGGGCCCCCTACGAGCAGTACTTC,CSVKTPRAPYEQYF
NA,TRBJ2-1,NA,TRBV28,TGTGCCAGCAGTTCGAACAGACTCACTGGCGATGAGCAGTTCTTC,CASSSNRLTGDEQFF
NA,TRBJ1-3,NA,TRBV7-2,TGTGCCAGCAGCTTCAACCCCTCGACTGGAGGAAACACCATATATTTT,CASSFNPSTGGNTIYF
NA,TRBJ2-1,NA,TRBV5-1,TGCGCCAGCAGCTTGGAGGCGCCAACTGAGCAGTTCTTC,CASSLEAPTEQFF
NA,TRBJ2-3,NA,TRBV28,TGTGCCAGCACCACGGGGACCGGGAATACGCAGTATTTT,CASTTGTGNTQYF
NA,TRBJ1-6,NA,TRBV6-5,TGTGCCAGCAGTTACAATAATAATTCACCCCTCCACTTT,CASSYNNNSPLHF
NA,TRBJ2-1,NA,TRBV30,TGTGCCTGGAGTCCCTTCAGCAATGAGCAGTTCTTC,CAWSPFSNEQFF
NA,TRBJ2-5,TRBD2,TRBV27,TGTGCCAGCAGTCCGTGGACTAGCGGGCATCAAGAGACCCAGTACTTC,CASSPWTSGHQETQYF
few,TRBJ2-7,NA,TRBV4-1,TGCGCCAGCAGCCTTAACGTGGGGACTTATGAGCAGTACTTC,CASSLNVGTYEQYF
NA,TRBJ1-2,TRBD1,TRBV27,TGTGCCAGCAGTCTCACAGGGGTTGGCTACACCTTC,CASSLTGVGYTF
NA,TRBJ2-3,TRBD1,TRBV6-1,TGTGCCAGCAGTGAATCGATCGGGACAGGGACGGGGGGCACAGATACGCAGTATTTT,CASSESIGTGTGGTDTQYF
NA,TRBJ2-7,NA,TRBV27,TGTGCCAGCAGTGCCGCGGTCGCGACCTACGAGCAGTACTTC,CASSAAVATYEQYF
NA,TRBJ1-1,TRBD1,TRBV2,TGTGCCAGTTACAGGGGGCGGGACACTGAAGCTTTCTTT,CASYRGRDTEAFF
NA,TRBJ2-7,TRBD1,TRBV6-4,TGTGCCAGCCTAACAACCGGGACAGGGGACCTATACGAGCAGTACTTC,CASLTTGTGDLYEQYF
NA,TRBJ2-3,NA,TRBV27,TGTGCCAGCAGTCCAGCGAAGGACGCTAACACAGATACGCAGTATTTT,CASSPAKDANTDTQYF
NA,TRBJ2-3,NA,TRBV19,TGTGCCACCGCCGGGCAAAGCACAGATACGCAGTATTTT,CATAGQSTDTQYF
NA,TRBJ2-1,NA,TRBV6-5,TGTGCCAGCAGACAGCGGGACAGCTCCTACAATGAGCAGTTCTTC,CASRQRDSSYNEQFF
NA,TRBJ2-7,TRBD1,TRBV2,TGTGCCAGCAGTCCCGGGACAGGGAAGAGGGAGCAGTACTTC,CASSPGTGKREQYF